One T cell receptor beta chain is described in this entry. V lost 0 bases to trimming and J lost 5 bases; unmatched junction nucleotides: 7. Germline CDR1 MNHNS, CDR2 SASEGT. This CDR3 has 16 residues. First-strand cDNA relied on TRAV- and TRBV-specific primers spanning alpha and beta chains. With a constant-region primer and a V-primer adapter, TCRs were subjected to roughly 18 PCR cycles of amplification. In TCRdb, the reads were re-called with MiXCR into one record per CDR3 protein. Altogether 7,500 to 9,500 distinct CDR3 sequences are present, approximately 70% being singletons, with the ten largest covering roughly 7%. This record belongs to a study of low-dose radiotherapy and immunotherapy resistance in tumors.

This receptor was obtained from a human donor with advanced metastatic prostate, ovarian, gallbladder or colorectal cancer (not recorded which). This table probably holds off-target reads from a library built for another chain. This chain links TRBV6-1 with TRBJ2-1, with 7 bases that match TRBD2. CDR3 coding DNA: TGTGCCAGCAGTGAAGCGACAGCGGGGTTAAACAATGAGCAGTTCTTC. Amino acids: CASSEATAGLNNEQFF.